The clone carrying this TCR beta chain occurred once. Its target is unknown. TCRdb's copy holds only in-frame clones and misses some; the assay was immunoSEQ multiplex PCR. The data contain about 560,000 clones, about 80% of them singletons. There are 14 residues in the CDR3. Germline V gene sequence: CDR1 MNHNY, CDR2 SVGAGI (reference sequence). V was trimmed by 6 bases and J by 5 bases, leaving 16 bases between them. These data are taken from a study of shared clonotypes between healthy human individuals. In unsorted samples, genomic DNA was obtained using 90 million to 95 million PBMCs. Study results and caveats: Deeper or shallower sequencing was expected to change how clonotypes are shared among donors.

This TCR came from a woman between 40 and 50 years old in good health. Some clones in this sample may be carry-over from other donors' samples. Sample: PBMCs. The chain links TRBV6-6 to TRBJ1-1, with D unresolved. The CDR3: CASREWLQITEAFF. The DNA for the CDR3 is TGTGCCAGCAGGGAATGGCTGCAGATAACTGAAGCTTTCTTT.